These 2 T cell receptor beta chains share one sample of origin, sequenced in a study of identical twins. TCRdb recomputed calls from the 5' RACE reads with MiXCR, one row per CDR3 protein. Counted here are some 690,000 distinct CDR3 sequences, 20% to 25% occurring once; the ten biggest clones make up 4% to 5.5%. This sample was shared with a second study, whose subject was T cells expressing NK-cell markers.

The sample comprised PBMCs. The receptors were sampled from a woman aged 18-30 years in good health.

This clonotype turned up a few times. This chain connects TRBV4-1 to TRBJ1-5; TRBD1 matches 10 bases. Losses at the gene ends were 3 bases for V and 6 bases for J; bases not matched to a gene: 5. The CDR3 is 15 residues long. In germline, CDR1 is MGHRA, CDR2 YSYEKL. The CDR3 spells CASSQRQGAAQPQHF. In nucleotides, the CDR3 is TGCGCCAGCAGCCAGAGACAGGGGGCGGCTCAGCCCCAGCATTTT.

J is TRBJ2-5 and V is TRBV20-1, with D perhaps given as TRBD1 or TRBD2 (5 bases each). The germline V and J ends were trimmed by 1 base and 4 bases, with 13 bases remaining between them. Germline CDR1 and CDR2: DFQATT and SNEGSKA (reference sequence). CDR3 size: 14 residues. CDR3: CSARAQGVRETQYF. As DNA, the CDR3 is TGCAGTGCTAGAGCTCAGGGAGTAAGAGAGACCCAGTACTTC.